One sample yielded the 2 T cell receptor beta chains listed below, sequenced in a study of regulatory T cells in long-lasting Graves disease (dated by TCRdb to the early 2020s). The time point label corresponds to: newly diagnosed GD, antithyroid drugs for less than 3 months. For both TCR sequencing and RNA sequencing, RNA was extracted from PBMCs using TRIzol. The library was prepared using multiplex PCR. These reads were obtained on an Illumina HiSeq 4000. To build TCR beta libraries, CDR3 regions were amplified by Arm-PCR using iRepertoire HTBI primers. The raw public data were reprocessed by TCRdb itself: fastp quality trimming at Q25, MiXCR clonotype calling, in-frame beta chains only. Here each entry gathers all rows of one CDR3 protein and keeps the most common genes and DNA. The sample records more than 300,000 distinct CDR3 sequences, 16% of which are singletons. The top ten clones comprise 20% to 25% of the sample.

This sample also appeared in a second study, on T cells in Graves' hyperthyroidism and ophthalmopathy.

The input for sequencing was peripheral blood mononuclear cells (PBMCs), taken at new diagnosis, from a patient treated with antithyroid drugs. The receptors stem from a young woman with Graves disease. Donor details come from another sample of the same person, matched by shared clones.

Note on this clonotype: A read error may explain this, as a much larger clone is one base away. CDR3 coding DNA: TGTGCCAGCAGCTTGGCAGGGCATCAGCCCCAGCATTTT. Amino acids: CASSLAGHQPQHF. The chain links TRBV7-8 to TRBJ1-5, with D possibly matching TRBD1 (5 bases). The CDR3 is 13 amino acids. Germline CDR1 and CDR2: SGHVS and FQNEAQ. V was clipped by 3 bases and J by 5 bases, with 8 bases between them.

There are many counts of this clonotype. The chain carries TRBV4-2 and TRBJ1-5, with 7 bases fitting TRBD1. Germline loops: CDR1 LGHNA, CDR2 YNFKEQ. Losses at the gene ends were 1 base for V and 0 bases for J; bases not matched to a gene: 9. The CDR3 loop spans 18 amino acids. CDR3 in DNA: TGTGCCAGCAGCCAAGCCAGGGGGACAGATCTTAGCAATCAGCCCCAGCATTTT. Translating gives CASSQARGTDLSNQPQHF.